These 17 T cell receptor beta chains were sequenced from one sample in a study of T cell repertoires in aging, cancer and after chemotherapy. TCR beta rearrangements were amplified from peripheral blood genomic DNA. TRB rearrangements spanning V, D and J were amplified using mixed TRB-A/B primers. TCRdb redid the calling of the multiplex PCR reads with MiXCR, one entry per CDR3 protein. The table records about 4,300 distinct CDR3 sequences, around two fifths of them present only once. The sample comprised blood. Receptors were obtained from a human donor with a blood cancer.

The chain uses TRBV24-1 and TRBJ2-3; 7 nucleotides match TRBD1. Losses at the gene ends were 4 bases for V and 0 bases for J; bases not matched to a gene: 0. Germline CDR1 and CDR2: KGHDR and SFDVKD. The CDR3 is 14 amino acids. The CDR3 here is CATSEQGSTDTQYF. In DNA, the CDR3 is TGTGCCACCAGTGAACAGGGGAGCACAGATACGCAGTATTTT.

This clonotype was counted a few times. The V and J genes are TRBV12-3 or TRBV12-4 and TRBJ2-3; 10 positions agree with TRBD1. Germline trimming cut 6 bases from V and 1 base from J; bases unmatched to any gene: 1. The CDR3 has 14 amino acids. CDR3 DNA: TGTGCCAGCAGGACAGGGGGCGGCACAGATACGCAGTATTTT. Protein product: CASRTGGGTDTQYF.

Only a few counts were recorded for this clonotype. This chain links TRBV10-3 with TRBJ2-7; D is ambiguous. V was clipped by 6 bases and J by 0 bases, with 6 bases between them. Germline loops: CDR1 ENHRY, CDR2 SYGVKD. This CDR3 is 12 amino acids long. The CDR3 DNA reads TGTGCCATCAGGGGAACCTCCTACGAGCAGTACTTC. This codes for CAIRGTSYEQYF.

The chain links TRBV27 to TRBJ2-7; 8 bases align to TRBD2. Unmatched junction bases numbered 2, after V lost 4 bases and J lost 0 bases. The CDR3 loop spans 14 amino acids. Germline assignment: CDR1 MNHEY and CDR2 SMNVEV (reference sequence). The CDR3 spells CASSSGLASYEQYF. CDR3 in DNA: TGTGCCAGCAGTTCCGGACTAGCCTCCTACGAGCAGTACTTC.

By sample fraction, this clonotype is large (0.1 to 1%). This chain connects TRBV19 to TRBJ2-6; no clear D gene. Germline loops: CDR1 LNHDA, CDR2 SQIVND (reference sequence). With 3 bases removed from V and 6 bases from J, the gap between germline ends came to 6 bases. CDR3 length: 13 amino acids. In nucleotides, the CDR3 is TGTGCCAGTAGTATGAGGCAGGCCAACGTCCTGACTTTC. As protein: CASSMRQANVLTF. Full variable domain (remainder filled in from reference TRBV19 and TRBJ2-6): DGGITQSPKYLFRKEGQNVTLSCEQNLNHDAMYWYRQDPGQGLRLIYYSQIVNDFQKGDIAEGYSVSREKKESFPLTVTSAQKNPTAFYLCASSMRQANVLTFGAGSRLTVL.

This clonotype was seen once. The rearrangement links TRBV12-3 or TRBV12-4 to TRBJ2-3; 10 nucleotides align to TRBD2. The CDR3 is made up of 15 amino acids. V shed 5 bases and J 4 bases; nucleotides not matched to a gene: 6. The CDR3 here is CASSPGTSVADTQYF. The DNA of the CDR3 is TGTGCCAGCAGTCCCGGGACTAGCGTCGCAGATACGCAGTATTTT.

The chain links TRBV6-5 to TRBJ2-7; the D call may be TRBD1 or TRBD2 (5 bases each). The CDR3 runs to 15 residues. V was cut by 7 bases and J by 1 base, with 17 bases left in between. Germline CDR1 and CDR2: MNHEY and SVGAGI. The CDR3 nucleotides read TGTGCCAGCAACTCTCGTCAGGGAGTTTCCTACGAGCAGTACTTC. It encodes CASNSRQGVSYEQYF.

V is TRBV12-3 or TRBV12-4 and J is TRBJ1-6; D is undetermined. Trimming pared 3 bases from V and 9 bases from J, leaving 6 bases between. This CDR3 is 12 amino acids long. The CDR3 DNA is TGTGCCAGCAGTTTTTTAGGTTCACCCCTCCACTTT. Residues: CASSFLGSPLHF.

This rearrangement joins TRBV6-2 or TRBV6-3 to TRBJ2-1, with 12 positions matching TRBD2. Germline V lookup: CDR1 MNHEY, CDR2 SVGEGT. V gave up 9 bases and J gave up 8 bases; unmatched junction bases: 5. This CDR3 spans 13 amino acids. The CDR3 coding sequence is TGTGCCAGTTTACTAGCGGGAGGAGATGAGCAGTTCTTC. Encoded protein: CASLLAGGDEQFF.

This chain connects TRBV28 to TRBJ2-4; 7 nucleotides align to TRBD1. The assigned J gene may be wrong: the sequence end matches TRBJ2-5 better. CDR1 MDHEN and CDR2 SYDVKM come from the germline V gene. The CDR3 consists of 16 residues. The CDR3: CASSPATGRYQETQYF. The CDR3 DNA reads TGTGCCAGCAGTCCAGCGACAGGGCGGTACCAAGAGACCCAGTACTTC.

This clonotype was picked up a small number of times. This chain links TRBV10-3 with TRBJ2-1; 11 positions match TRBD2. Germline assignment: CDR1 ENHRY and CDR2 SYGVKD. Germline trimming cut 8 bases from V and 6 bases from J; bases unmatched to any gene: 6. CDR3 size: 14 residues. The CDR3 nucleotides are TGTGCCATCCCGACTAGCGGGAAGGTCAATGAGCAGTTCTTC. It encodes CAIPTSGKVNEQFF.

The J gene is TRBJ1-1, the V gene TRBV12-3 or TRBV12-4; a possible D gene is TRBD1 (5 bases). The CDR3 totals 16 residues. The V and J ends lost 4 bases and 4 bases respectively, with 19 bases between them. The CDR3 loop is CASSYLGPGESTEAFF. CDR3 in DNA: TGTGCCAGCAGTTATTTGGGGCCAGGAGAGAGCACTGAAGCTTTCTTT.

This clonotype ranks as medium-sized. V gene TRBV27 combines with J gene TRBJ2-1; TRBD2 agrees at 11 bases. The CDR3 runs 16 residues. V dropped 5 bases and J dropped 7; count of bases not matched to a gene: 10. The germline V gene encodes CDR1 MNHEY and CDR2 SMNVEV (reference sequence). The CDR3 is CASSPHRLAGGNEQFF. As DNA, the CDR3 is TGTGCCAGCAGTCCGCATCGTCTAGCGGGAGGTAATGAGCAGTTCTTC.

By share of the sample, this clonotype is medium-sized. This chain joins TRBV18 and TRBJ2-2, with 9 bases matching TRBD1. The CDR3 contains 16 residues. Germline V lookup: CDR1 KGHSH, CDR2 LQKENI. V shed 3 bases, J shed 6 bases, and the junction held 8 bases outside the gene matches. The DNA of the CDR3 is TGTGCCAGCTCACCCAGGACAGGGGCGTCGTCCGGGGAGCTGTTTTTT. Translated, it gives CASSPRTGASSGELFF.

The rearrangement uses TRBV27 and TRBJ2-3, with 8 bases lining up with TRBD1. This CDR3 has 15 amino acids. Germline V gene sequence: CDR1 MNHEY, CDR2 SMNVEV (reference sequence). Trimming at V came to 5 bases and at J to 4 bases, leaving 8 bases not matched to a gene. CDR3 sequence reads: CASSDPRQGSDTQYF. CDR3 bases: TGTGCCAGCAGTGACCCCAGACAGGGGTCAGATACGCAGTATTTT.

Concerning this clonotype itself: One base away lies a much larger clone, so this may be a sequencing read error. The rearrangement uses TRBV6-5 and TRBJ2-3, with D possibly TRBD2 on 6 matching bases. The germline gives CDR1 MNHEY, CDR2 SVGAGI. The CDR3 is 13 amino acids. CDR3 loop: CASSHGSRDTQYF. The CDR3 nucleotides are TGTGCCAGTAGTCACGGGAGCAGAGATACGCAGTATTTT.

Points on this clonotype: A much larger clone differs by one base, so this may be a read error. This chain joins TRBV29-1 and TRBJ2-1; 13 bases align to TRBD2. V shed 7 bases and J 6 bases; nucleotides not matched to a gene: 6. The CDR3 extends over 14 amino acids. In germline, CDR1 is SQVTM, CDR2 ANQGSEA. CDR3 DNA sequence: TGCAGCGCCCCGGGACTAGCGGGATTCAATGAGCAGTTCTTC. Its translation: CSAPGLAGFNEQFF.